The present entry profiles one T cell receptor (beta chain) with its context. The data stem from a study of early stage breast cancer tumors. The CDR3 is made up of 14 amino acids. The V end was cut by 5 bases, the J end by 5 bases, with 15 bases between. Germline loops: CDR1 LGHNA, CDR2 YSLEER. This table comes from immunoSEQ multiplex PCR, and its TCRdb copy is limited to in-frame clones, with some not included. The sample lists fewer than 90,000 clones; under 85% were seen once. The TCR was taken from a person aged 55 to 69 with breast cancer. The V call is TRBV4-3, the J call TRBJ1-2; D is perhaps TRBD1 (5 bases). Sequenced input: blood. CDR3 bases: TGCGCCAGCAGCGACGACACCAGGGAATATGGCTACACCTTC. Translating it yields CASSDDTREYGYTF.